What follows are 23 T cell receptor beta chains derived from one specimen sequenced in a study of identical twins. MiXCR, run by TCRdb on the 5' RACE reads, gives a single entry per CDR3 protein. This table holds more than 1.5 million distinct CDR3 sequences, about 32% found once. The specimen sequenced was cord blood. The origin of the receptors is a newborn girl in good health.

This sequence joins TRBV14 and TRBJ2-7; 14 bases align to TRBD2. The CDR3 covers 18 residues. Germline V gene lookup returns CDR1 SGHDN and CDR2 FVKESK. V lost 3 bases and J lost 2; bases outside the gene matches: 9. CDR3 coding DNA: TGTGCCAGCAGCCAGATGGGGACTAGCGGGAGTTTACCCTACGAGCAGTACTTC. Translating it yields CASSQMGTSGSLPYEQYF.

There are a few counts of this clonotype. In nucleotides, the CDR3 is TGTGCCAGCAGACCAATAGCGGGACCTTACAATGAGCAGTTCTTC. It translates to CASRPIAGPYNEQFF. The J gene is TRBJ2-1, the V gene TRBV27; TRBD2 aligns across 8 bases. Germline V gives CDR1 MNHEY, CDR2 SMNVEV (reference sequence). This CDR3 spans 15 amino acids. V trimming: 6 bases; J trimming: 4 bases; junction bases outside the gene matches: 8.

This clonotype was detected ten times or more. The rearrangement joins TRBV4-2 to TRBJ2-3; weak D call: TRBD2 (6 bases). CDR1 is LGHNA, CDR2 YNFKEQ, per germline. This CDR3 contains 16 residues. Deletions cut 1 base from V and 6 bases from J, with 17 bases between. CDR3 residues: CASSQAPSVSGDTQYF. The DNA for the CDR3 is TGTGCCAGCAGCCAAGCGCCTAGCGTCAGTGGTGATACGCAGTATTTT.

The rearrangement links TRBV6-5 to TRBJ2-1; 14 nucleotides agree with TRBD2. Unmatched junction bases numbered 7, after V lost 2 bases and J lost 10 bases. The CDR3 extends over 16 amino acids. Per the germline V gene, CDR1 is MNHEY and CDR2 is SVGAGI. The CDR3 is CASSYGGLAGGGEQFF. As DNA, the CDR3 is TGTGCCAGCAGTTACGGAGGACTAGCGGGAGGAGGGGAGCAGTTCTTC.

This clonotype was observed a handful of times. The chain recombines TRBV5-1 with TRBJ2-3, with 11 bases lining up with TRBD2. The V and J ends lost 1 base and 5 bases, in that order; junction bases with no gene match: 6. This CDR3 spans 16 amino acids. CDR1 is SGHRS, CDR2 YFSETQ, per germline. The chain's CDR3 is CASSLYPLAGGDTQYF. The CDR3 DNA is TGCGCCAGCAGCTTGTATCCTCTAGCGGGAGGAGATACGCAGTATTTT.

In this sample, this clonotype turned up a few times. The rearrangement joins TRBV9 to TRBJ2-6; the D is unclear. CDR3 length: 16 amino acids. The germline gives CDR1 SGDLS, CDR2 YYNGEE. V was cut by 4 bases and J by 2 bases, with 13 bases left in between. The CDR3 nucleotides are TGTGCCAGCAGCCCACCTTATAGGGCTGGGGCCAACGTCCTGACTTTC. Translation gives CASSPPYRAGANVLTF. The entire variable domain, with the rest obtained from reference TRBV9 and TRBJ2-6, is as follows: DSGVTQTPKHLITATGQRVTLRCSPRSGDLSVYWYQQSLDQGLQFLIQYYNGEERAKGNILERFSAQQFPDLHSELNLSSLELGDSALYFCASSPPYRAGANVLTFGAGSRLTVL.

The chain recombines TRBV7-2 with TRBJ1-1, with D maybe TRBD1 (6 bases). The ends were cut back, 1 base at V and 0 bases at J, with 12 bases in the middle. CDR1 is SGHTA, CDR2 FQGNSA, per germline. The CDR3 has 16 amino acids. The CDR3 bases are TGTGCCAGCAGCTTAGTTGGGGGACACCTGAACACTGAAGCTTTCTTT. As protein: CASSLVGGHLNTEAFF.

The chain couples TRBV25-1 to TRBJ1-1; 7 positions agree with TRBD1. CDR1 is MGHDK and CDR2 is SYGVNS in the germline V gene. The CDR3 spans 17 residues. The junction had 8 bases not matched to a gene; V was cut back by 1 base and J by 0 bases. CDR3 nucleotides: TGTGCCAGCAGTGAATGGGGAGGGACAGACCTGAACACTGAAGCTTTCTTT. Its translation: CASSEWGGTDLNTEAFF.

J is TRBJ1-5 and V is TRBV25-1, with a weak D call TRBD1 (5 bases). The germline V gene has CDR1 MGHDK and CDR2 SYGVNS. The CDR3 extends over 13 amino acids. V lost 2 bases and J 7 bases, leaving 9 bases between the germline ends. The CDR3 DNA follows: TGTGCCAGCAGTGAAGGGGACCGGCAGCCCCAGCATTTT. This encodes CASSEGDRQPQHF.

This chain connects TRBV28 to TRBJ2-2, with D tentatively TRBD2 (6 bases). Germline CDR1 and CDR2: MDHEN and SYDVKM. The V gene lost 2 bases and the J gene lost 5 bases, with 12 bases spanning the gap. The CDR3 sequence is 15 residues long. The CDR3 DNA sequence: TGTGCCAGCAGTTTAGGGGGGAAAAGAACCGGGGAGCTGTTTTTT. Protein: CASSLGGKRTGELFF.

This clonotype was detected only a few times. The genes are TRBV20-1 and TRBJ2-1; 14 nucleotides line up with TRBD2. From germline, CDR1 is DFQATT and CDR2 SNEGSKA (reference sequence). Germline trimming cut 1 base from V and 7 bases from J; bases unmatched to any gene: 3. The CDR3 sequence is 15 residues long. In DNA, the CDR3 is TGCAGTGCTAGAGGACTAGCGGGGGGGCAGAATGAGCAGTTCTTC. It codes for CSARGLAGGQNEQFF.

This clonotype was detected only a few times. The genes are TRBV30 and TRBJ1-1; D gene uncertain. The CDR3 has 11 residues. V lost 2 bases and J lost 6, with 7 bases in between. CDR1 is GTSNPN and CDR2 is SVGIG in the germline V gene (reference sequence). CDR3 sequence: CAWSQLPEAFF. CDR3 in DNA: TGTGCCTGGAGTCAGCTACCTGAAGCTTTCTTT.

This clonotype has just a few counts. This sequence joins TRBV27 and TRBJ2-5; TRBD2 agrees at 12 bases. The CDR3 has 17 residues. The V segment lost 2 bases and the J segment 2 bases; nucleotides outside the gene matches: 6. Germline loops: CDR1 MNHEY, CDR2 SMNVEV (reference sequence). CDR3: CASSLRLAGERQETQYF. The CDR3 DNA reads TGTGCCAGCAGTTTAAGACTAGCGGGAGAGCGACAAGAGACCCAGTACTTC.

The chain has TRBV29-1 and TRBJ2-5; 14 positions match TRBD2. Germline V gene sequence: CDR1 SQVTM, CDR2 ANQGSEA. The length of the CDR3 is 16 residues. V was clipped by 4 bases and J by 2 bases; unmatched bases: 6. The CDR3: CSVGLAGGQRQETQYF. The DNA for the CDR3 is TGCAGCGTTGGACTAGCGGGGGGGCAGAGGCAAGAGACCCAGTACTTC. Full variable domain (rest looked up from reference TRBV29-1 and TRBJ2-5): SAVISQKPSRDICQRGTSLTIQCQVDSQVTMMFWYRQQPGQSLTLIATANQGSEATYESGFVIDKFPISRPNLTFSTLTVSNMSPEDSSIYLCSVGLAGGQRQETQYFGPGTRLLVL.

CDR3 residues: CASSLDQGRANYGYTF. The CDR3 DNA is TGTGCCAGCAGCTTAGATCAGGGGCGAGCTAACTATGGCTACACCTTC. This sequence joins TRBV7-2 and TRBJ1-2, with D perhaps matching TRBD1 (6 bases). Germline lookup yields CDR1 SGHTA and CDR2 FQGNSA. Trimming took off 1 base at V and 0 bases at J, with 12 bases between the two ends. The CDR3 spans 16 residues.

DNA for the CDR3: TGTGCCAGCCGGCGCCCCCACGGTTTGGGGGGCACAGATACGCAGTATTTT. Translated, it gives CASRRPHGLGGTDTQYF. The gene calls are TRBV25-1 and TRBJ2-3; D is tentatively TRBD1 or TRBD2 (5 bases each). The CDR3 has 17 residues. V was shortened by 8 bases and J by 1 base, with 22 bases between the two germline ends. Germline CDR1 and CDR2: MGHDK and SYGVNS.

This clonotype occurred a few times. The chain has TRBV24-1 and TRBJ2-5, with unresolved D. The CDR3 covers 12 residues. V was shortened by 3 bases and J by 11 bases, with 12 bases between the two germline ends. Looked up from germline, CDR1 is KGHDR and CDR2 is SFDVKD. In nucleotides, the CDR3 is TGTGCCACCAGTGATGGACCCCTAGAGCAGTACTTC. Translating gives CATSDGPLEQYF.

This clonotype came up a few times. V is TRBV5-1 and J is TRBJ2-3; D is undetermined. The CDR3 is 15 amino acids. Germline V gene lookup returns CDR1 SGHRS and CDR2 YFSETQ. Trimming stripped 3 bases from V and 2 bases from J, with 13 bases between. In DNA form, the CDR3 reads TGCGCCAGCAGCTGGATAGAAAGGGTCACAGATACGCAGTATTTT. It is translated as CASSWIERVTDTQYF.

A few counts support this clonotype. This chain uses TRBV6-5 with TRBJ2-7; no definite D call. The CDR3 is made up of 13 amino acids. V was shortened by 8 bases and J by 3 bases, with 14 bases between the two germline ends. Germline V CDR1 and CDR2: MNHEY, SVGAGI. The CDR3 bases are TGTGCCAGCGGGAAACAGAACGGCTACGAGCAGTACTTC. Protein product: CASGKQNGYEQYF.

This clonotype was picked up a small number of times. CDR3 coding DNA: TGTGCCAGCAGCCTTTACCCACCGGGACAGCGCACTAGCGGCAACTACGAGCAGTACTTC. It yields the protein CASSLYPPGQRTSGNYEQYF. The rearrangement uses TRBV3-1 and TRBJ2-7; possible D gene TRBD2, 8 bases. CDR1 is LGHDT, CDR2 YNNKEL, per germline (reference sequence). Trimming took 4 bases from V and 3 from J, leaving 31 bases between them. The CDR3 runs 20 residues.

This clonotype was detected only a few times. V usage is TRBV7-2 and J usage is TRBJ1-1; D is unresolved. Germline V gene sequence: CDR1 SGHTA, CDR2 FQGNSA. CDR3 length: 14 residues. Trimming removed 5 bases at V and 4 bases at J, with 14 bases between. CDR3 residues: CASSLGQDSTEAFF. The CDR3 nucleotides read TGTGCCAGCAGCCTAGGGCAGGATTCCACTGAAGCTTTCTTT.

V gene TRBV27 combines with J gene TRBJ2-3; 13 bases line up with TRBD2. This CDR3 is built from 16 residues. Germline CDR1 is MNHEY and CDR2 is SMNVEV (reference sequence). With 6 bases clipped from V and 5 bases from J, the junction kept 8 bases outside the gene matches. CDR3 in DNA: TGTGCCAGCAGACTACTACTAGCGGGAGGGGGAGATACGCAGTATTTT. This codes for CASRLLLAGGGDTQYF.

Regarding this clonotype: Relative to the germline gene, one junction end is altered; a read error may explain this. This chain links TRBV28 with TRBJ2-7; a possible D gene is TRBD1 (5 bases). Per the germline V gene, CDR1 is MDHEN and CDR2 is SYDVKM. CDR3 length: 13 amino acids. CDR3 DNA sequence: TGTGCCAGCAGTTCAGGACAACTCTACGGGCAGTACTTC. Protein sequence: CASSSGQLYGQYF.